This T cell receptor (beta chain) was documented in a study of blood T cell repertoires in COVID-19. Study information: Samples of COVID-19 (acute and convalescent) were obtained from the United States, Italy and Spain. T cells, B-cell-depleted T cells, or PBMCs supplied cDNA or gDNA.

V was cut by 2 bases and J by 1 base, with 13 bases left in between. Germline V CDR1 and CDR2: SGHNT, YYREEE (reference sequence). The CDR3 is 17 amino acids. Original handling: Researchers report that nucleated cell counts were estimated from reference gene primer amplification. The table came from immunoSEQ multiplex PCR; TCRdb's copy has only in-frame clones and leaves some out. V and J calls and clone size follow that table, whereas D and trimming were derived from the DNA. Here the sample spans just over 95,000 clones, approximately 90% being singletons. The sequenced sample consisted of peripheral blood. The clonotype originates from a man aged 55 to 70 with acute or convalescent COVID-19. This chain connects TRBV5-4 to TRBJ2-6, with D perhaps matching TRBD2 (7 bases). CDR3 sequence: CASSFPGGRSGANVLTF. CDR3 DNA: TGTGCCAGCAGCTTTCCGGGGGGCCGATCTGGGGCCAACGTCCTGACTTTC.